This TCR beta chain was recovered during a study of OX40 agonist ivuxolimab in advanced cancers. This table comes from immunoSEQ multiplex PCR, and its TCRdb copy is limited to in-frame clones, with some not included. This table holds around 80,000 clones, approximately 89% found once. Excluded were patients having autoimmune disease history or systemic immunosuppression. Germline CDR1 MDHEN, CDR2 SYDVKM. Trimming pared 2 bases from V and 4 bases from J, leaving 5 bases between. The CDR3 has 13 residues. The chain has TRBV28 and TRBJ2-2; unclear D gene. The sequence came from an adult with an advanced solid tumor such as melanoma, head and neck, liver or kidney cancer. The sample consisted of CD4+ or CD8+ T cells sorted from blood, taken in a trial of the OX40 agonist ivuxolimab. CDR3 loop: CASSLRVTGELFF. In DNA, the CDR3 is TGTGCCAGCAGTTTAAGGGTCACCGGGGAGCTGTTTTTT.